This TCR beta chain emerged from a study of identical twins (dated by TCRdb to 2016 to 2017). Notes on the research overall: The study deep-sequenced TCR alpha and beta repertoires from monozygotic twins, unrelated adults of various ages and cord blood to test whether fetal clonotypes persist. Replicate twin experiments were performed at different times using different library preparation protocols to rule out contamination. General conclusions and limits of the study: Because the same donors could not be followed over many years, the conclusions relied on cross-sectional statistical analysis. A weaker excess of twin sharing was found in beta out-of-frame sequences because the signal-to-noise ratio was lowered by fewer shared sequences. Zero-insertion analyses could be partly confounded by invariant T cells such as MAIT and iNKT, although diverse VJ usage argued against such confounding for most clonotypes. Compared with coincidental sharing between unrelated individuals, out-of-frame TCR alpha sequences shared between twins showed an excess of sequences with low generation probability. Out-of-frame TCR alpha sharing in monozygotic twins was systematically underestimated by recombination models, whereas sharing between unrelated individuals was in agreement with the recombination models. Abundant cord blood beta clonotypes carried fewer insertions; young adult naive repertoires showed a weaker similar trend, while memory repertoires showed none.

The library was built by means of 5' RACE. TCRdb names Illumina HiSeq 2000 as the instrument used. Template switching introduced a universal primer binding site; the final cDNA contained a unique molecular identifier, enabling accurate counting of TCR cDNA molecules. Specific primers in the conserved constant-segment region were used to synthesize first-strand cDNA for TCR alpha and beta chains. To control for contamination, every cDNA library was double barcoded, receiving both a SMART-Mk sample barcode and Illumina barcodes. TruSeq adapter sequences and Illumina sample barcodes were added in two successive PCR steps. The TCR alpha and beta cDNA libraries were sequenced on the Illumina HiSeq platform using custom primers. In the original analysis: Raw reads were processed with MiGEC to extract unique molecular identifiers, and MiXCR was used to determine CDR3 positions. Recombination models were inferred per individual with the repgenHMM and IGoR tools using an EM algorithm. The tcR package in R was used for shared clonotype analysis, with sharing normalized by the product of cloneset sizes. To study raw recombination free of thymic and clonal selection effects, out-of-frame nonproductive sequences were analyzed. TCRdb applied fastp at Q25 and MiXCR to the public reads, then kept only in-frame beta chains. Rows are unified per CDR3 protein, each entry keeping the most common DNA and genes. These V and J calls originate from TCRdb's pipeline instead of the authors' own analysis. The sample includes about 730,000 distinct CDR3 sequences, with about 20% observed a single time. 4% to 5.5% of the sample rests with the top ten.

A word on this clonotype: The antigen it recognizes is unknown. Per-base qualities were not stored, and no clone one base away is much larger.

All donors were healthy Caucasians. The twin cohort consisted of three pairs of female monozygotic twins, all aged about 18 to 30 years. Peripheral blood mononuclear cells were the source from which RNA for the TCR libraries was isolated. The CDR3 holds 14 amino acids from the cysteine to the phenylalanine. Only the CDR3 region is kept as DNA, spanning 42 bases read in frame from base 1. Via the germline V gene, CDR1 is MNHNS and CDR2 SASEGT. V is reduced by 9 bases and J by 6 bases, leaving a spacing of 18 bases between them. These same records also appear under a second study, on T cells expressing NK-cell markers. From that second study: Fewer than ten donors provided sorted CD3+CD56+NKG2C+, CD3+CD56+NKG2C- and CD3+CD56-NKG2C+ T-cell subsets, whose TCR beta-chain repertoires were profiled. Among the eight sequenced donors, only one was HCMV-seronegative, while the other seven were HCMV-seropositive. In several experiments an anti-gammadeltaTCR antibody was added to restrict sorting to alphabetaTCR-expressing T cells. In several donors, the dominant CD3+CD56+NKG2C+ clonotypes were found to rank among the top 10 CD8+ clonotypes and to make up about 1.0-7.5% of CD8+ T cells. Those dominant clonotypes were again the most abundant among CD3+CD56-NKG2C+ cells in a handful of donors, at roughly 25-65%. Whether the expanded NKG2C-expressing T cell clones were specific for HCMV antigens remained unclear. All eight donors whose samples were sequenced were randomly selected healthy volunteers, three of them men and five women. HCMV serostatus was determined by detecting HCMV-specific IgG in serum with a commercial ELISA kit. For several donors, bulk peripheral blood T-cell repertoires were additionally sequenced from unsorted PBMC. MIGEC was used to demultiplex reads and group reads by UMI, and MiTCR was used to assemble and quantify clonotypes. Only TCR cDNA sequences supported by at least two reads were kept to exclude erroneous sequences. The tcR package was used for downstream repertoire analysis, with clonotypes matched between fractions based on CDR3 nucleotide sequence plus V segment. Antigen specificity was annotated against VDJdb with VDJmatch, allowing one amino acid substitution in CDR3.

The sequence was collected from a woman between 18 and 29 years old in good health. The sequenced material came from PBMCs. The chain links TRBV6-1 with TRBJ2-1, with no D gene named confidently. DNA sequence: TGTGCCAGTTCCTCCGGGTCCTCTTCCAATGAGCAGTTCTTC. The translation is CASSSGSSSNEQFF.